This T cell receptor (beta chain) was captured by sequencing in a study of blood T cell repertoires in COVID-19. About the study: Acute and convalescent COVID-19 specimens originated in the United States, Italy and Spain.

The participants were between about 18 and 90 years old and came from under 25 US areas. The germline CDR1 and CDR2 sequences are SGHRS and YFSETQ. The V gene lost 5 bases and the J gene lost 0 bases, with 15 bases spanning the gap. The CDR3 consists of 15 residues. Using immunoSEQ multiplex PCR, the repertoire was profiled, and TCRdb retains in-frame clones only, with some absent. This sample has roughly 500,000 clones, with over 75% found just once. The clonotype originates from a woman aged 40 to 50 who had recovered from COVID-19. What was sequenced was PBMCs or T cells enriched from blood (not recorded which). This chain links TRBV5-1 with TRBJ2-7; maybe TRBD2 (6 bases). DNA of the CDR3: TGCGCCAGCAGTTCTCTCGACGGGAGCTCCTACGAGCAGTACTTC. It translates to CASSSLDGSSYEQYF.